This T cell receptor beta chain stems from a study of OX40 agonist ivuxolimab in advanced cancers. The overall study: Participants, 70% to 90% male, averaged roughly 59 years of age, ranging from about 23 to 79.

V lost 5 bases to trimming and J lost 3 bases; unmatched junction nucleotides: 3. Germline values: CDR1 MNHEY, CDR2 SVGAGI. The CDR3 runs 14 residues. Some clones are missing from TCRdb's copy, which holds only in-frame ones; the method was immunoSEQ multiplex PCR. The sample includes more than 80,000 clones, 90% to 95% of them seen just once. Sequencing used CD4+ or CD8+ T cells sorted from blood, obtained in a trial of the OX40 agonist ivuxolimab. The chain has TRBV6-5 and TRBJ2-7, with 11 bases lining up with TRBD1. This TCR came from an adult with an advanced solid tumor such as melanoma, head and neck, liver or kidney cancer. Written as DNA, the CDR3 is TGTGCCAGCAGTATGGGGACAGGGGGCTACGAGCAGTACTTC. Translated, it gives CASSMGTGGYEQYF.